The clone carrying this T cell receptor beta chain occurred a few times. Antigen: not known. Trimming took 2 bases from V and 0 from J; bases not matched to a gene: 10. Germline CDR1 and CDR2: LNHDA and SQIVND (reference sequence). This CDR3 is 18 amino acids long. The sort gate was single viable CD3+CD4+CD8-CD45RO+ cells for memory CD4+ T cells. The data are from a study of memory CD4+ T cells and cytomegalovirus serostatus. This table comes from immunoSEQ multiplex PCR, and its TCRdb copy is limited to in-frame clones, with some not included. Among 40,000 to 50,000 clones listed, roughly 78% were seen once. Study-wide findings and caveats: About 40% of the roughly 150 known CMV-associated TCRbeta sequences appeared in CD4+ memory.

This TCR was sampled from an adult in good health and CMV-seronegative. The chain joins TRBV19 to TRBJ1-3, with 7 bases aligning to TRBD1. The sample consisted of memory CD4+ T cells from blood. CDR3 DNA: TGTGCCAGTAGTATACGGGGGGGACAGCGAAGCTCTGGAAACACCATATATTTT. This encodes CASSIRGGQRSSGNTIYF. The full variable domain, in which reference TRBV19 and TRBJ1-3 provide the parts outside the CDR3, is DGGITQSPKYLFRKEGQNVTLSCEQNLNHDAMYWYRQDPGQGLRLIYYSQIVNDFQKGDIAEGYSVSREKKESFPLTVTSAQKNPTAFYLCASSIRGGQRSSGNTIYFGEGSWLTVV.